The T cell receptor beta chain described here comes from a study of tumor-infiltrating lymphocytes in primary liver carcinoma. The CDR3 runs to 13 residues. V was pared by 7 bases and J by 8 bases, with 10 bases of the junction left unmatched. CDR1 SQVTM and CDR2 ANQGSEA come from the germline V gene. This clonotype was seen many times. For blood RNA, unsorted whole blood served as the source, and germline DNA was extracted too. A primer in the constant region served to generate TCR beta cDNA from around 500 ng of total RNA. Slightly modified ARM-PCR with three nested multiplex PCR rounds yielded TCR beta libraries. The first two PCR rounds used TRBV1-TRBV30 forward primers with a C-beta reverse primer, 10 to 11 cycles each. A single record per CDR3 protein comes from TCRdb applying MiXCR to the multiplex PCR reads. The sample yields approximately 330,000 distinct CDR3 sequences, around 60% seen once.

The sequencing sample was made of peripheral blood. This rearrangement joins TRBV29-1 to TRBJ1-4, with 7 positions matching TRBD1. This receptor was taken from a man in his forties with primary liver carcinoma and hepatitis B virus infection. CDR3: CSDTDRAGEKLFF. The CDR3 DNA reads TGCAGCGACACTGACAGGGCGGGGGAAAAACTGTTTTTT.